One and the same sample provided the 9 T cell receptor beta chains below, sequenced in a study of blood T cells in healthy people across ages. Next came a second PCR, run for about 6 to 12 cycles, which used a sample-barcoded 5' primer along with a J-beta primer mix. TCRdb ran MiXCR on the 5' RACE reads and lists one entry per CDR3 protein. The sample shows some 1.8 million distinct CDR3 sequences, 30% to 40% of them seen only once. Input material: blood. These receptors all stem from a human donor in good health.

The rearrangement joins TRBV29-1 to TRBJ1-2; 8 bases are a match to TRBD1. Germline-derived CDR1 and CDR2 are SQVTM and ANQGSEA. Germline trimming cut 6 bases from V and 4 bases from J; bases unmatched to any gene: 7. The CDR3 contains 13 residues. Here the CDR3 DNA reads TGCAGCGTCACAGGGGGGGTCAGCTATGGCTACACCTTC. This gives the protein CSVTGGVSYGYTF.

The J gene is TRBJ1-3, the V gene TRBV6-5, with D possibly matching TRBD1 (6 bases). The CDR3 covers 13 residues. The V gene lost 5 bases and the J gene lost 4 bases, with 9 bases spanning the gap. Germline CDR1 MNHEY, CDR2 SVGAGI. Here the CDR3 DNA reads TGTGCCAGCAGTACACAGGGAGGAAACACCATATATTTT. It encodes CASSTQGGNTIYF.

The rearrangement joins TRBV30 to TRBJ2-4, with 7 positions matching TRBD2. This CDR3 has 14 residues. Per germline, CDR1 GTSNPN and CDR2 SVGIG (reference sequence). The J segment lost 13 bases and the V segment lost 3 bases, leaving 15 bases of the junction unmatched. The CDR3 DNA is TGTGCCTGGAGCTCTACGATTCGGGGAGGGGAGCAGTACTTC. It encodes CAWSSTIRGGEQYF.

J is TRBJ2-1 and V is TRBV7-2; 7 bases fit TRBD1. Per germline, CDR1 SGHTA and CDR2 FQGNSA. V dropped 0 bases and J dropped 9; count of bases not matched to a gene: 2. The CDR3 is 13 residues long. The CDR3 region has the DNA TGTGCCAGCAGCTTAGCGACAGGGCCTGAGCAGTTCTTC. Translation gives CASSLATGPEQFF.

This clonotype has more than one count but fewer than ten. The rearrangement uses TRBV2 and TRBJ1-5; 7 nucleotides line up with TRBD1. J was trimmed by 5 bases and V by 8 bases; bases with no gene match: 9. Germline V gives CDR1 SNHLY, CDR2 FYNNEI. The CDR3 has 14 amino acids. DNA of the CDR3: TGTGCCAGCCGGACAGGTGGGGATCATCAGCCCCAGCATTTT. Protein sequence: CASRTGGDHQPQHF. Full variable domain (outside the CDR3, taken from reference TRBV2 and TRBJ1-5): EPEVTQTPSHQVTQMGQEVILRCVPISNHLYFYWYRQILGQKVEFLVSFYNNEISEKSEIFDDQFSVERPDGSNFTLKIRSTKLEDSAMYFCASRTGGDHQPQHFGDGTRLSIL.

In nucleotides, the CDR3 is TGCGCCAGCAGCTCTTCGGACAGTGCTTCAACGCGGGGCTACACCTTC. It specifies CASSSSDSASTRGYTF. The rearrangement links TRBV5-1 to TRBJ1-2, with D possibly matching TRBD1 (6 bases). CDR1 is SGHRS and CDR2 is YFSETQ in the germline V gene. V gave up 3 bases and J gave up 8 bases, with 23 bases separating them. CDR3 size: 16 residues.

This clonotype was counted a few times. This sequence joins TRBV10-3 and TRBJ1-2; 9 nucleotides match TRBD1. The CDR3 has 12 amino acids. With V trimmed by 7 bases and J by 7 bases, 4 bases remained unmatched. Per germline, CDR1 ENHRY and CDR2 SYGVKD. The CDR3 nucleotides are TGTGCCATCATCCGACAGGGGGGTGGCTACACCTTC. It specifies CAIIRQGGGYTF.

This clonotype was observed a handful of times. The chain is built from TRBV11-2 and TRBJ2-1; 11 bases match TRBD2. The germline CDR1 and CDR2 sequences are SGHAT and FQNNGV. V lost 0 bases, J lost 6 bases, and 7 bases stayed unmatched. The length of the CDR3 is 17 residues. The CDR3 is CASSLELAGEDSNEQFF. CDR3 DNA sequence: TGTGCCAGCAGCTTAGAACTAGCGGGGGAAGATAGCAATGAGCAGTTCTTC.

This clonotype was recorded a few times. The V call is TRBV9, the J call TRBJ1-2, with 8 positions matching TRBD1. The CDR3 has 15 amino acids. The V segment lost 3 bases and the J segment 6 bases; nucleotides outside the gene matches: 10. Germline CDR1 reads SGDLS; CDR2 reads YYNGEE. CDR3 loop: CASSAGWTGKDGYTF. CDR3 coding DNA: TGTGCCAGCAGCGCAGGCTGGACAGGGAAGGATGGCTACACCTTC.